These 21 T cell receptor beta chains came from one sample sequenced in a study of blood T cell repertoires in COVID-19. Only in-frame clones appear in the TCRdb table, and some are missing; sequencing was by immunoSEQ multiplex PCR. The repertoire includes 110,000 to 150,000 clones, approximately 79% of them detected once, and about 8.6% sits in the top ten. The sequenced sample consisted of peripheral blood. The receptor set was obtained from a man aged 45-60 years with active or convalescent COVID-19.

Here the CDR3 reads CASSLFDGVAGATDTQYF. The DNA of the CDR3 is TGTGCCAGCAGCTTATTTGACGGGGTAGCGGGAGCTACAGATACGCAGTATTTT. The chain joins TRBV11-2 to TRBJ2-3, with TRBD2 matching 9 bases. The CDR3 is made up of 18 amino acids. The germline gives CDR1 SGHAT, CDR2 FQNNGV. After removal of 2 bases from V and 3 bases from J, the junction contained 12 bases not matched to a gene.

This sequence joins TRBV24-1 and TRBJ2-1; D call uncertain. Germline V gene lookup returns CDR1 KGHDR and CDR2 SFDVKD. Trimming removed 4 bases from V and 0 bases from J, with 15 bases in between. This CDR3 is 17 amino acids long. The CDR3 is CATSDPDWSSSYNEQFF. The CDR3 DNA reads as TGTGCCACCAGTGACCCTGACTGGTCCAGCTCCTACAATGAGCAGTTCTTC.

The rearrangement joins TRBV30 to TRBJ2-3, with unresolved D. The CDR3 runs 13 residues. Germline V gene lookup returns CDR1 GTSNPN and CDR2 SVGIG (reference sequence). Trimming removed 0 bases from V and 4 bases from J, with 8 bases in between. The CDR3 loop reads CAWSVNEADTQYF. CDR3 nucleotides: TGTGCCTGGAGTGTAAACGAGGCAGATACGCAGTATTTT.

The V and J genes are TRBV5-1 and TRBJ1-1, with 8 bases fitting TRBD1. Germline V CDR1 and CDR2: SGHRS, YFSETQ. This CDR3 comprises 16 residues. Unmatched junction bases numbered 11, after V lost 3 bases and J lost 4 bases. CDR3 region: CASSWSGDRTTTEAFF. CDR3 in DNA: TGCGCCAGCAGCTGGAGTGGGGACAGGACGACCACTGAAGCTTTCTTT.

The chain is built from TRBV28 and TRBJ2-5; D is possibly TRBD1 (5 bases). The CDR3 extends over 13 amino acids. Germline-derived CDR1 and CDR2 are MDHEN and SYDVKM. Trimming cost V 8 bases and J 3 bases, with 13 bases left between them. CDR3 coding DNA: TGTGCCAGCCTGGCCTGGACAAAAGAGACCCAGTACTTC. Protein: CASLAWTKETQYF.

V usage is TRBV29-1 and J usage is TRBJ1-1, with a weak D call TRBD1 (6 bases). The V gene lost 5 bases and the J gene lost 0 bases, with 13 bases spanning the gap. CDR3 length: 14 residues. Germline-derived CDR1 and CDR2 are SQVTM and ANQGSEA. CDR3 nucleotides: TGCAGCGTTAGGGGGACGAGAGTGAACACTGAAGCTTTCTTT. Protein product: CSVRGTRVNTEAFF.

This chain links TRBV10-1 with TRBJ2-1, with D possibly being TRBD1 (5 bases). The germline V gene encodes CDR1 WNHNN and CDR2 SYGVQD (reference sequence). The ends were cut back, 4 bases at V and 3 bases at J, with 13 bases in the middle. The CDR3 is made up of 15 amino acids. The CDR3 spells CASSGAFDSYNEQFF. The CDR3 DNA sequence: TGCGCCAGCAGTGGGGCATTCGACAGCTACAATGAGCAGTTCTTC.

This chain links TRBV7-2 with TRBJ2-7, with D tentatively TRBD2 (5 bases). Trimming took off 1 base at V and 6 bases at J, with 19 bases between the two ends. There are 16 residues in the CDR3. Germline CDR1 SGHTA, CDR2 FQGNSA. As DNA, the CDR3 is TGTGCCAGCAGCTTAGGACATCTAGCACCCAGGCGCGAGCAGTACTTC. Translation gives CASSLGHLAPRREQYF.

The chain recombines TRBV11-2 with TRBJ2-1; TRBD2 matches at 8 bases. Looked up from germline, CDR1 is SGHAT and CDR2 is FQNNGV. The CDR3 sequence is 19 residues long. V trimming: 5 bases; J trimming: 6 bases; junction bases outside the gene matches: 21. The CDR3 loop is CASSRIGGRSAPPLNEQFF. The CDR3 DNA is TGTGCCAGCAGCCGTATAGGCGGGAGGTCGGCGCCCCCTCTCAATGAGCAGTTCTTC.

The chain uses TRBV6-5 and TRBJ2-2; 7 nucleotides agree with TRBD1. J lost 0 bases, V lost 7 bases, and 5 bases had no gene match. The CDR3 contains 15 residues. CDR1 MNHEY and CDR2 SVGAGI come from the germline V gene. The CDR3 sequence: CASTMDRTNTGELFF. CDR3 in DNA: TGTGCCAGCACCATGGACAGGACGAACACCGGGGAGCTGTTTTTT.

The chain uses TRBV14 and TRBJ1-5, with D tentatively TRBD1 (6 bases). This CDR3 region has 14 residues. V was trimmed by 3 bases and J by 3 bases, leaving 9 bases between them. Germline lookup yields CDR1 SGHDN and CDR2 FVKESK. DNA for the CDR3: TGTGCCAGCAGCCAGGACAGTTCCAATCAGCCCCAGCATTTT. Protein product: CASSQDSSNQPQHF.

J is TRBJ1-2 and V is TRBV9, with D hard to call. The V gene's germline CDR1 is SGDLS and CDR2 YYNGEE. The CDR3 consists of 15 residues. The V end was cut by 1 base, the J end by 0 bases, with 10 bases between. The CDR3 here is CASSVYTASNYGYTF. The DNA for the CDR3 is TGTGCCAGCAGCGTATACACAGCATCTAACTATGGCTACACCTTC.

The chain employs TRBV28 and TRBJ1-5; 7 positions agree with TRBD1. Germline assignment: CDR1 MDHEN and CDR2 SYDVKM. The J segment lost 6 bases and the V segment lost 5 bases, leaving 7 bases of the junction unmatched. The CDR3 extends over 14 amino acids. The CDR3 nucleotides are TGTGCCAGCAGTGCCGGACAGGTTGGTCAGCCCCAGCATTTT. Translation: CASSAGQVGQPQHF.

This clone showed up just a few times. This chain connects TRBV6-1 to TRBJ1-2; D might be TRBD1 (6 bases). Trimming removed 3 bases at V and 2 bases at J, with 25 bases between. The CDR3 runs to 19 residues. Per the germline V gene, CDR1 is MNHNS and CDR2 is SASEGT. The CDR3 reads CASSDIWGPDESGNYGYTF. The CDR3 DNA reads as TGTGCCAGCAGTGACATCTGGGGGCCTGATGAGTCGGGGAACTATGGCTACACCTTC.

The rearrangement uses TRBV6-6 and TRBJ1-2; 10 nucleotides line up with TRBD1. This CDR3 comprises 15 residues. Germline V gene data show CDR1 as MNHNY and CDR2 as SVGAGI (reference sequence). J lost 3 bases, V lost 5 bases, and 6 bases had no gene match. The CDR3 region is CASSGPTGGDYGYTF. The CDR3, as DNA: TGTGCCAGCAGTGGCCCGACAGGGGGCGACTATGGCTACACCTTC.

This rearrangement joins TRBV3-1 (or the pseudogene TRBV3-2) to TRBJ1-1, with 7 bases matching TRBD1. Germline CDR1 and CDR2: LGHDT and YNNKEL (reference sequence). The CDR3 is 14 amino acids. J gave up 11 bases and V 4 bases, and 13 bases lay outside the gene matches. For the CDR3, the DNA is TGTGCCAGCAGCCTCACAGCCAGGGGGGTTGAGGCTTTCTTT. Translating gives CASSLTARGVEAFF.

In its sample, this clone was seen once. The chain carries TRBV7-9 and TRBJ1-3, with 9 bases that match TRBD1. The CDR3 sequence is 19 residues long. In germline, CDR1 is SEHNR, CDR2 FQNEAQ (reference sequence). V trimming: 8 bases; J trimming: 3 bases; junction bases outside the gene matches: 20. The CDR3 bases are TGTGCCAGCTCACCGACGCTTTTCCGGACAGGGGCGGGTGGAAACACCATATATTTT. Encoded protein: CASSPTLFRTGAGGNTIYF.

To note about this clone: Other DNA sequences from this sample encode an identical CDR3 as well. V gene TRBV19 combines with J gene TRBJ1-2; 11 bases match TRBD1. Germline V gene data show CDR1 as LNHDA and CDR2 as SQIVND (reference sequence). Trimming cost V 3 bases and J 6 bases; bases outside gene matches: 3. This CDR3 is 14 amino acids long. CDR3: CASSIWTGGDGYTF. In DNA, the CDR3 is TGTGCCAGTAGTATTTGGACAGGGGGCGATGGCTACACCTTC.

The count of this clone is one. The chain links TRBV6-5 to TRBJ1-4; possibly TRBD1 for D (6 bases). The CDR3 contains 16 residues. Trimming cost V 0 bases and J 8 bases, with 16 bases left between them. CDR1 and CDR2 (germline): MNHEY, SVGAGI. The CDR3 nucleotides read TGTGCCAGCAGTTACTCAGTGGGGGGGCTAGGCGAAAAACTGTTTTTT. Translating it yields CASSYSVGGLGEKLFF.

This chain connects TRBV15 to TRBJ2-3; D possibly corresponds to TRBD1 (8 bases). CDR3 length equals 16 residues. Between the trimmed V and J ends, which lost 1 base and 1 base, there was a span of 12 bases. Per the germline V gene, CDR1 is LNHNV and CDR2 is YYDKDF (reference sequence). The CDR3 nucleotides are TGTGCCACCAGCAGAGGGGGGGGACAGGGCACAGATACGCAGTATTTT. Translated: CATSRGGGQGTDTQYF.

V gene TRBV5-4 combines with J gene TRBJ2-2; 8 positions agree with TRBD2. Germline CDR1 SGHNT, CDR2 YYREEE (reference sequence). Trimming cost V 4 bases and J 3 bases; bases outside gene matches: 5. This CDR3 contains 15 residues. CDR3 nucleotides: TGTGCCAGCAGCACGGGACTAGGGGACACCGGGGAGCTGTTTTTT. This sequence encodes CASSTGLGDTGELFF.